This is a list of T cell receptor beta chains from one sample in a study of blood T cell repertoires in COVID-19. Assay: immunoSEQ multiplex PCR; the TCRdb copy retains only in-frame clones and omits some. The table has some 230,000 clones, roughly nine tenths seen once. Sequencing was performed on peripheral blood. Receptor source: a woman between 45 and 65 years old with COVID-19, enrolled during active disease. CDR3s include the opening cysteine and the closing phenylalanine or tryptophan. D genes are given only for firm matches. Clone size is given for some rows only: seen once, a few or many times, or a class if the clone is expanded.

d_call j_call v_call clone_size cdr3_nt cdr3_aa
NA TRBJ1-2 TRBV27 NA TGTGCCAGCAGGCCCGGGTCCCTCTTCTATGGCTACACCTTC CASRPGSLFYGYTF
TRBD1 TRBJ2-3 TRBV19 once TGTGCCAGTAGCCTGGGAAGGGGGCCACCTCCGGGCCGGGCAGATACGCAGTATTTT CASSLGRGPPPGRADTQYF
NA TRBJ1-1 TRBV4-3 NA TGCGCCAGCAGCAACGGGGGTAACACTGAAGCTTTCTTT CASSNGGNTEAFF
NA TRBJ2-3 TRBV3-1/TRBV3-2 NA TGTGCCAGCAGCCTTACTTCAGATACGCAGTATTTT CASSLTSDTQYF
TRBD1 TRBJ2-7 TRBV4-3 NA TGCGCCAGCAGCCAAGAGGGGGACAGTTCCTACGAGCAGTACTTC CASSQEGDSSYEQYF
NA TRBJ2-6 TRBV5-1 NA TGCGCCAGCAGCTTGGTCATAGGGGGGGCTGGGGCCAACGTCCTGACTTTC CASSLVIGGAGANVLTF
TRBD2 TRBJ2-3 TRBV28 NA TGTGCCAGCTCACGTAGCGGTCCGGGGGGAGATACGCAGTATTTT CASSRSGPGGDTQYF
TRBD1 TRBJ1-6 TRBV3-1/TRBV3-2 NA TGTGCCAGCAGTCAGACAGGGCCAAATTCACCCCTCCACTTT CASSQTGPNSPLHF
NA TRBJ2-7 TRBV12-5 NA TGTGCTAGTGGTTTGGTATTACAGGGAAGCCGGGAGCAGTACTTC CASGLVLQGSREQYF
NA TRBJ1-4 TRBV28 NA TGTGCCAGCAGTCCACCTGCGGGGGGTAGTGAAAAACTGTTTTTT CASSPPAGGSEKLFF
TRBD2 TRBJ2-7 TRBV28 NA TGTGCCAGCAGTTCGGCTAGCGGGGTCTCCTACGAGCAGTACTTC CASSSASGVSYEQYF
TRBD1 TRBJ2-3 TRBV11-3 NA TGTGCCAGCAGCTTAGCGGGACAGAACACAGATACGCAGTATTTT CASSLAGQNTDTQYF
NA TRBJ2-7 TRBV9 NA TGTGCCAGCAGCGTAGGAAGTGGGCGGGGTGCCAACGAGCAGTACTTC CASSVGSGRGANEQYF
NA TRBJ1-1 TRBV11-2 NA TGTGCCAGCAGCCGGACATCGAACACTGAAGCTTTCTTT CASSRTSNTEAFF
TRBD1 TRBJ1-4 TRBV6-6 NA TGTGCCAGCAGTGCTAGGGGGCATAGTGAAAAACTGTTTTTT CASSARGHSEKLFF
NA TRBJ2-7 TRBV6-5 NA TGTGCCAGCAGTTACGCAGGGAATACCTACGAGCAGTACTTC CASSYAGNTYEQYF
NA TRBJ2-5 TRBV11-2 NA TGTGCCAGCAGCTTAGGGCTCCAAGAGACCCAGTACTTC CASSLGLQETQYF
NA TRBJ2-5 TRBV15 few TGTGCCACCAGCAAGGGCCCGGGATCACAAGAGACCCAGTACTTC CATSKGPGSQETQYF
TRBD1 TRBJ2-2 TRBV28 once TGTGCCAGCAGTGACGACAGGGGGCGAAGGAGGGAGCTGTTTTTT CASSDDRGRRRELFF
NA TRBJ2-5 TRBV7-7 NA TGTGCCAGCAGCTTTTTCCTCCAAGAGACCCAGTACTTC CASSFFLQETQYF
TRBD2 TRBJ2-7 TRBV6-5 NA TGTGCCAGCAGGCGGGGGGAATCCTACGAGCAGTACTTC CASRRGESYEQYF
TRBD1 TRBJ1-5 TRBV3-1/TRBV3-2 NA TGTGCCAGCAGTACGAACAGGGGATCGGGTCAGCCCCAGCATTTT CASSTNRGSGQPQHF
NA TRBJ2-5 TRBV2 NA TGTGCCTGCCGCGGGACCCTAACTAATGAAGAGACCCAGTACTTC CACRGTLTNEETQYF
NA TRBJ1-4 TRBV25-1 NA TGTGCCAGGGGCCGGTGCAATGAAAAACTGTTTTTT CARGRCNEKLFF
NA TRBJ2-7 TRBV6-5 NA TGTGCCAGCAGGGGACAAAAGTTTTACGAGCAGTACTTC CASRGQKFYEQYF
TRBD2 TRBJ2-3 TRBV5-6 once TGTGCCAGCAGCCGTGGGACTAGCGGTTCTCACGATACGCAGTATTTT CASSRGTSGSHDTQYF
NA TRBJ1-2 TRBV6-5 NA TGTGCCAGCAGTTACGCAGGGTTGGGGTATGGCTACACCTTC CASSYAGLGYGYTF
TRBD1 TRBJ1-1 TRBV19 NA TGTGCCAGTAGCACAGGGGGTCTCACTGAAGCTTTCTTT CASSTGGLTEAFF
TRBD2 TRBJ2-4 TRBV2 once TGTGCCAGCAGTGTGATCAAGGGACTAGCGGGGTATAGGAACTTC CASSVIKGLAGYRNF
TRBD1 TRBJ1-2 TRBV6-4 NA TGTGCCAGCAGGACGGGACAGGGGGATGGCTACACCTTC CASRTGQGDGYTF
NA TRBJ2-7 TRBV14 NA TGTGCCAGCAGCCAATTACAGGGGGGGGAGCAGTACTTC CASSQLQGGEQYF
TRBD1 TRBJ1-5 TRBV12-5 NA TGTGCTAGTGGTCCCGGGACAGGCGGTCAGCCCCAGCATTTT CASGPGTGGQPQHF
TRBD2 TRBJ2-3 TRBV30 NA TGTGCCTGGAGTGTAAGAACTAGCGGGGGGGCGAGGGCAGATACGCAGTATTTT CAWSVRTSGGARADTQYF